Described below is a single TCR beta chain sequence and its context. Germline V gene sequence: CDR1 MDHEN, CDR2 SYDVKM. The CDR3 runs to 15 residues. Trimming shortened V by 1 base and J by 2 bases, and 12 bases separated the two germline ends. This PCR relied on a set of 60 Vbeta primers and 13 Jbeta primers. The assay was immunoSEQ multiplex PCR, and TCRdb's table has in-frame clones only and misses some. Here the sample spans 150,000 to 200,000 clones, 65% to 80% being singletons. This specimen belongs to a study of cytomegalovirus exposure and HLA in healthy donors. The chain links TRBV28 to TRBJ2-7; TRBD1 might be the D (6 bases). This sequence originates from a male donor in good health and CMV-seronegative. Sequencing was carried out using PBMCs. In DNA, the CDR3 is TGTGCCAGCAGTTTATCTGGGGGCGTTCCCTACGAGCAGTACTTC. Protein: CASSLSGGVPYEQYF.